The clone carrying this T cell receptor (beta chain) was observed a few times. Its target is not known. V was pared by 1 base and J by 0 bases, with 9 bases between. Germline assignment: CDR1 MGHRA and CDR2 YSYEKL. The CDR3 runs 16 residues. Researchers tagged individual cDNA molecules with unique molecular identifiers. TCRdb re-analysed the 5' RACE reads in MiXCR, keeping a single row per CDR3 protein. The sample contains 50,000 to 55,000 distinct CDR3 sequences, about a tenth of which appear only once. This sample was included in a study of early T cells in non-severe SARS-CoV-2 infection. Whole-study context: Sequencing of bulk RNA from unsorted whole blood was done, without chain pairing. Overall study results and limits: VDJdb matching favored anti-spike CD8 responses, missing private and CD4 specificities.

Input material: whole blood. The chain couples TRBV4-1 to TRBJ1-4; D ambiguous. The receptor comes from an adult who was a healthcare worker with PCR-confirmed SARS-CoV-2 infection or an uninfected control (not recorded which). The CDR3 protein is CASSQGDISTNEKLFF. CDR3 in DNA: TGCGCCAGCAGCCAAGGAGACATATCAACTAATGAAAAACTGTTTTTT.